These T cell receptor beta chains were read from a single sample in a study of a mutant IDH1 vaccine in newly diagnosed glioma. Repertoires were generated with immunoSEQ multiplex PCR, while TCRdb's copy carries only in-frame clones and drops some. Of around 89,000 clones listed, roughly 80% are singletons. The sample was PBMCs, taken from a glioma patient treated with radiotherapy, temozolomide or both. The receptor set was obtained from a woman aged 45-65 years with glioma. CDR3s include the opening cysteine and the closing phenylalanine or tryptophan.

TRBJ1-2 TRBV5-1 CASSLSSGQGIGYTF
TRBJ1-6 TRBV7-6 CASSLDVGANSPLHF
TRBJ2-1 TRBV9 CASSVGGGTHNEQFF
TRBJ1-6 TRBV9 CASSVELGRSPLHF
TRBJ1-2 TRBV9 CASSKDIYGYTF
TRBJ1-5 TRBV4-1 CASSQESGINQPQHF
TRBJ1-1 TRBV29-1 CSVDPKTGTLSNTEAFF
TRBJ1-2 TRBV20-1 CSARDPGGYTF
TRBJ2-4 TRBV2 CASSVLQGGAKNIQYF
TRBJ1-1 TRBV6-4 CASSAAGGGEAFF
TRBJ1-1 TRBV18 CASSPRENTEAFF
TRBJ1-4 TRBV9 CASSSGRGGSNEKLFF
TRBJ2-1 TRBV4-2 CASSQGQGANEQFF
TRBJ1-1 TRBV5-4 CASSFGSAAEAFF
TRBJ2-5 TRBV19 CASSIAVAGVGETQYF
TRBJ1-1 TRBV6-6 CASSPGQSIDAFF
TRBJ2-5 TRBV30 CAWSWTGGETQYF
TRBJ2-7 TRBV11-3 CASSPPNFPYEQYF
TRBJ1-2 TRBV15 CATSGIQGAIYGYTF
TRBJ2-3 TRBV30 CAWSVSRSGIRAQYF
TRBJ1-1 TRBV6-6 CASSYSGIMNTEAFF
TRBJ2-3 TRBV27 CARGSTAATTDTQYF
TRBJ1-1 TRBV19 CASSKMRGTEAFF
TRBJ1-5 TRBV19 CASSGPGGSNQPQHF
TRBJ1-4 TRBV9 CASSGDDIGVLRLFF
TRBJ1-5 TRBV7-8 CASSLVGTENQPQHF
TRBJ2-7 TRBV25-1 CASSRTNYEQYF
TRBJ1-2 TRBV7-9 CASSLQGQIRLRGYTF
TRBJ1-6 TRBV7-2 CASSPPNSPLHF
TRBJ1-3 TRBV9 CASSPTRTGAGNTIYF
TRBJ2-5 TRBV9 CASSAGPGETQYF
TRBJ2-7 TRBV7-2 CASSPAQGPYEQYF
TRBJ2-5 TRBV30 CAWSPWGLQETQYF
TRBJ1-1 TRBV6-1 CASSEKEKSEAFF
TRBJ2-5 TRBV7-9 CASSPRTSGPYQETQYF
TRBJ1-2 TRBV27 CASRPGSRRGYTF
TRBJ2-5 TRBV18 CASSPLGLGQETQYF
NA TRBV29-1 CSGVGWGPSSYEQYF
TRBJ2-6 TRBV30 CAWGGSGANVLTF
TRBJ1-2 TRBV27 CASSLRAAGYGYTF
TRBJ1-4 TRBV14 CASSQAQRNEKLFF